Listed here are 22 T cell receptor beta chains from one sample, sequenced in a study of shared clonotypes between healthy human individuals. TCRdb keeps only in-frame clones here, not all; method: immunoSEQ multiplex PCR. Seen here are around 1.1 million clones, 77% observed once, and the top ten hold roughly 0.83%. The sequenced material came from memory CD4+ T cells from PBMCs. The subset was: CD45RA-negative fraction. The receptors derive from a man between 18 and 35 years old in good health. Some clones in this sample may be carry-over from other donors' samples.

The chain couples TRBV2 to TRBJ1-5; 10 nucleotides line up with TRBD1. V shed 4 bases and J 9 bases; nucleotides not matched to a gene: 6. Germline CDR1 is SNHLY and CDR2 is FYNNEI. This CDR3 comprises 14 residues. The CDR3 loop is CASSGTGGDVPQHF. The CDR3 DNA sequence: TGTGCCAGCAGTGGGACAGGGGGTGATGTGCCCCAGCATTTT. Filled out from reference TRBV2 and TRBJ1-5, the complete variable domain reads EPEVTQTPSHQVTQMGQEVILRCVPISNHLYFYWYRQILGQKVEFLVSFYNNEISEKSEIFDDQFSVERPDGSNFTLKIRSTKLEDSAMYFCASSGTGGDVPQHFGDGTRLSIL.

V usage is TRBV5-1 and J usage is TRBJ2-7, with 11 bases lining up with TRBD2. Per germline, CDR1 SGHRS and CDR2 YFSETQ. This CDR3 is 16 amino acids long. J gave up 5 bases and V 0 bases, and 7 bases lay outside the gene matches. The CDR3 here is CASSLDVAGGLDEQYF. DNA of the CDR3: TGCGCCAGCAGCTTGGATGTAGCGGGAGGGCTCGACGAGCAGTACTTC.

This sequence joins TRBV5-1 and TRBJ1-5; tentative D call: TRBD1 (5 bases). Trimming removed 2 bases from V and 4 bases from J, with 10 bases in between. Germline-derived CDR1 and CDR2 are SGHRS and YFSETQ. The CDR3 is 14 amino acids. The CDR3 reads CASSFDSQNQPQHF. CDR3 in DNA: TGCGCCAGCAGCTTCGACAGTCAGAATCAGCCCCAGCATTTT.

Turning to this clone: A much bigger clone sits one base away, suggesting this may be a read error. The V and J genes are TRBV6-5 and TRBJ1-3; weak D call: TRBD1 (6 bases). The V gene lost 7 bases and the J gene lost 0 bases, with 10 bases spanning the gap. This CDR3 region has 14 residues. Germline CDR1 reads MNHEY; CDR2 reads SVGAGI. The CDR3 DNA reads as TGTGCCAGCACACGGGGGGCCTCTGGAAACACCATATATTTT. Its protein is CASTRGASGNTIYF.

This chain links TRBV10-3 with TRBJ1-1; 9 bases match TRBD1. The CDR3 totals 15 residues. Germline loops: CDR1 ENHRY, CDR2 SYGVKD. Trimming cost V 6 bases and J 1 base; bases outside gene matches: 6. The CDR3 DNA sequence: TGTGCCATCAGGGACGCACAGGGGGCGAACACTGAAGCTTTCTTT. Translated: CAIRDAQGANTEAFF.

With respect to this clone: Given a far larger clone just one base away, this is likely a sequencing read error. The chain uses TRBV28 and TRBJ1-2; D is uncertain. CDR1 MDHEN and CDR2 SYDVKM come from the germline V gene. This CDR3 spans 12 amino acids. CDR3 region: CASSFPMYGYIF. For the CDR3, the DNA is TGTGCCAGCAGTTTCCCCATGTATGGCTACATCTTC.

This clone has a handful of counts. The chain couples TRBV10-3 to TRBJ2-5; D unresolved. Trimming left V 0 bases short and J 5 bases short, with 10 bases between. Looked up from germline, CDR1 is ENHRY and CDR2 is SYGVKD. CDR3 length: 14 amino acids. Written as DNA, the CDR3 is TGTGCCATCAGTGAGTCGGGCGAGAAGGAGACCCAGTACTTC. Its protein is CAISESGEKETQYF.

V is TRBV7-3 and J is TRBJ1-1; D is possibly TRBD1 (6 bases). The CDR3 consists of 14 residues. Trimming removed 5 bases from V and 3 bases from J, with 13 bases in between. Germline CDR1 and CDR2: SGHTA and FQGTGA. The CDR3 coding sequence is TGTGCCAGCAGCCCCGGGGGGGCGGACACTGAAGCTTTCTTT. This sequence encodes CASSPGGADTEAFF.

Concerning this clone itself: This clone may be a read error of a much larger clone one base away. Without the conserved terminal phenylalanine or tryptophan, this CDR3 likely stems from a read error. The J gene is TRBJ1-1, the V gene TRBV28, with 8 bases matching TRBD1. The CDR3 is made up of 15 amino acids. V lost 6 bases, J lost 4 bases, and 10 bases stayed unmatched. Germline values: CDR1 MDHEN, CDR2 SYDVKM. CDR3 sequence reads: CASSPGTGHSTEAFS. Written as DNA, the CDR3 is TGTGCCAGCAGCCCCGGGACAGGACACTCCACTGAAGCTTTCTCT.

The CDR3 spells CASSPQGANYGYTF. The CDR3 DNA reads as TGTGCCAGTAGTCCACAGGGGGCGAACTATGGCTACACCTTC. V gene TRBV19 combines with J gene TRBJ1-2; 9 positions agree with TRBD1. Germline loops: CDR1 LNHDA, CDR2 SQIVND (reference sequence). The CDR3 runs 14 residues. Germline trimming cut 5 bases from V and 2 bases from J; bases unmatched to any gene: 3. Using reference TRBV19 and TRBJ1-2 for the parts outside the CDR3, the full variable domain is DGGITQSPKYLFRKEGQNVTLSCEQNLNHDAMYWYRQDPGQGLRLIYYSQIVNDFQKGDIAEGYSVSREKKESFPLTVTSAQKNPTAFYLCASSPQGANYGYTFGSGTRLTVV.

This clone was seen at least ten times. The chain has TRBV10-3 and TRBJ2-3; 12 bases align to TRBD2. The CDR3 is made up of 14 amino acids. With V trimmed by 8 bases and J by 1 base, 1 base remained unmatched. Germline V gene data show CDR1 as ENHRY and CDR2 as SYGVKD. The CDR3 DNA sequence: TGTGCCATCGGGACTAGCGGGCGCACAGATACGCAGTATTTT. It yields the protein CAIGTSGRTDTQYF.

The V call is TRBV5-6, the J call TRBJ1-3; D is perhaps TRBD1 (5 bases). V dropped 1 base and J dropped 9 bases, with 14 bases sitting between them. CDR1 is SGHDT, CDR2 YYEEEE, per germline. The CDR3 length is 14 residues. DNA of the CDR3: TGTGCCAGCAGCTTGCTAGACAGACCGACCACCATATATTTT. Translating it yields CASSLLDRPTTIYF.

This chain joins TRBV11-3 and TRBJ2-7; 12 nucleotides line up with TRBD1. This CDR3 spans 15 amino acids. Germline V gives CDR1 SGHNT, CDR2 YENEEA. V lost 6 bases, J lost 6 bases, and 9 bases stayed unmatched. In nucleotides, the CDR3 is TGTGCCAGCAGTTATTCCGGGACAGGGGGCTCCGAGCAGTACTTC. Its protein is CASSYSGTGGSEQYF.

As regards this clone: A far larger clone is one nucleotide away, so this likely arose from a read error. The chain employs TRBV9 and TRBJ2-1, with 7 bases lining up with TRBD2. V lost 0 bases to trimming and J lost 6 bases; unmatched junction nucleotides: 6. This CDR3 has 15 residues. Per the germline V gene, CDR1 is SGDLS and CDR2 is YYNGEE. The CDR3: CASSVGRTSVNEQFF. The CDR3 bases are TGTGCCAGCAGCGTAGGGAGGACTAGTGTCAATGAGCAGTTCTTC. Full variable domain (rest looked up from reference TRBV9 and TRBJ2-1): DSGVTQTPKHLITATGQRVTLRCSPRSGDLSVYWYQQSLDQGLQFLIQYYNGEERAKGNILERFSAQQFPDLHSELNLSSLELGDSALYFCASSVGRTSVNEQFFGPGTRLTVL.

The genes are TRBV7-2 and TRBJ2-3; 10 nucleotides line up with TRBD1. Germline V CDR1 and CDR2: SGHTA, FQGNSA. Germline trimming cut 5 bases from V and 8 bases from J; bases unmatched to any gene: 7. The CDR3 runs to 14 residues. CDR3 sequence reads: CASSLMTGGGTQYF. As DNA, the CDR3 is TGTGCCAGCAGCCTAATGACAGGGGGCGGTACGCAGTATTTT.

This clone was seen at least ten times. V gene TRBV27 combines with J gene TRBJ2-7; 12 bases match TRBD1. V was pared by 8 bases and J by 7 bases, with 12 bases of the junction left unmatched. Per the germline V gene, CDR1 is MNHEY and CDR2 is SMNVEV (reference sequence). The length of the CDR3 is 15 residues. CDR3 in DNA: TGTGCCAGCGGGTTCCGGGACAGGGGGCCTAGTGAGCAGTACTTC. Residues: CASGFRDRGPSEQYF.

The chain links TRBV27 to TRBJ2-1; tentatively, D is TRBD1 or TRBD2 (5 bases each). The germline V gene has CDR1 MNHEY and CDR2 SMNVEV (reference sequence). Trimming removed 8 bases at V and 6 bases at J, with 26 bases between. The CDR3 is 17 amino acids. Here the CDR3 DNA reads TGTGCCAGCCCTTCTGTGGACAAGGGCGAGGGTTGCAATGAGCAGTTCTTC. It codes for CASPSVDKGEGCNEQFF.

The V call is TRBV18, the J call TRBJ2-7, with a possible D match to TRBD1 (7 bases). Trimming pared 2 bases from V and 5 bases from J, leaving 31 bases between. Germline values: CDR1 KGHSH, CDR2 LQKENI. CDR3 size: 20 residues. The CDR3 sequence: CASSPTPGQRRGARTNEQYF. Here the CDR3 DNA reads TGTGCCAGCTCACCAACCCCGGGACAGCGGAGGGGGGCGCGGACTAACGAGCAGTACTTC.

The genes are TRBV6-1 and TRBJ1-1; D unclear. From germline, CDR1 is MNHNS and CDR2 SASEGT. The CDR3 totals 15 residues. The germline V and J ends were trimmed by 4 bases and 0 bases, with 12 bases remaining between them. CDR3 region: CASSAIWVMNTEAFF. The CDR3 coding sequence is TGTGCCAGCAGTGCTATTTGGGTCATGAACACTGAAGCTTTCTTT.

On this clone: This specimen includes other DNA sequences encoding the same CDR3. The chain has TRBV5-1 and TRBJ2-2; 9 nucleotides align to TRBD2. Looked up from germline, CDR1 is SGHRS and CDR2 is YFSETQ. V lost 2 bases to trimming and J lost 0 bases; unmatched junction nucleotides: 2. The CDR3 is made up of 16 amino acids. CDR3 amino acids: CASSFLAGSNTGELFF. CDR3 DNA: TGCGCCAGCAGCTTTCTAGCGGGATCGAACACCGGGGAGCTGTTTTTT.

V and J are TRBV19 and TRBJ1-5; weak D call: TRBD1 (6 bases). There are 16 residues in the CDR3. The V gene lost 6 bases and the J gene lost 4 bases, with 19 bases spanning the gap. CDR1 LNHDA and CDR2 SQIVND come from the germline V gene (reference sequence). CDR3 loop: CASSAQGNVGNQPQHF. The CDR3 DNA reads as TGTGCCAGTAGCGCACAGGGTAATGTTGGTAATCAGCCCCAGCATTTT.

V and J are TRBV28 and TRBJ1-2; 12 bases are shared with TRBD1. The germline V gene has CDR1 MDHEN and CDR2 SYDVKM. Germline trimming cut 5 bases from V and 2 bases from J; bases unmatched to any gene: 9. The CDR3 is 17 amino acids. The CDR3 loop is CASSSHGGTGGNYGYTF. The CDR3 coding sequence is TGTGCCAGCAGTAGCCACGGCGGGACAGGGGGCAACTATGGCTACACCTTC.